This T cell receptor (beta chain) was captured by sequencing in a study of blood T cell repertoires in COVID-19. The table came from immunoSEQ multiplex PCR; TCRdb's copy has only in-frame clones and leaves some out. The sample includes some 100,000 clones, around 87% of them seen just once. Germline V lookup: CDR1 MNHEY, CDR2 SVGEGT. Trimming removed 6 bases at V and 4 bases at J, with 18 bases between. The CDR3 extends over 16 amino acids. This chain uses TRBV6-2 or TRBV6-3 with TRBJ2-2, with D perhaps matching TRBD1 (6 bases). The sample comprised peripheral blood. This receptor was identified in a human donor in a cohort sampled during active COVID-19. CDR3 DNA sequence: TGTGCCAGCAGCCCCGCATGGGGGCTTCTCACCGGGGAGCTGTTTTTT. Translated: CASSPAWGLLTGELFF.